Following are 20 T cell receptor beta chains from one sample sequenced in a study of cytomegalovirus exposure and HLA in healthy donors. Sequencing was performed with immunoSEQ multiplex PCR; in TCRdb, only in-frame clones are kept and a portion is missing. The sample lists roughly 75,000 clones, 94% occurring once. Source material: PBMCs. The receptors come from a woman in her late teens or twenties in good health and CMV-seropositive.

The CDR3 region has the DNA TGCGCCAGCAGCTTGCCCACAGTAAACTCCTACAATGAGCAGTTCTTC. It is translated as CASSLPTVNSYNEQFF. The V call is TRBV5-1, the J call TRBJ2-1; D not resolved. The CDR3 has 16 residues. In germline, CDR1 is SGHRS, CDR2 YFSETQ. V gave up 1 base and J gave up 0 bases, with 11 bases separating them.

The chain uses TRBV2 and TRBJ1-1, with D possibly matching TRBD1 (5 bases). Per germline, CDR1 SNHLY and CDR2 FYNNEI. Trimming took 4 bases from V and 5 from J, leaving 14 bases between them. The CDR3 totals 14 residues. CDR3 amino acids: CASSAVSGETEAFF. The CDR3 DNA reads as TGTGCCAGCAGTGCGGTCTCGGGGGAGACTGAAGCTTTCTTT.

As DNA, the CDR3 is TGTGCCAGCAGCCCGACAGGGGCCCAGAACACTGAAGCTTTCTTT. This codes for CASSPTGAQNTEAFF. This chain connects TRBV7-2 to TRBJ1-1; 8 positions match TRBD1. The V and J ends lost 5 bases and 1 base, in that order; junction bases with no gene match: 6. Germline CDR1 reads SGHTA; CDR2 reads FQGNSA. The CDR3 extends over 15 amino acids.

The genes are TRBV11-2 and TRBJ1-6; D might be TRBD1 (5 bases). Germline loops: CDR1 SGHAT, CDR2 FQNNGV. This CDR3 comprises 16 residues. V lost 0 bases and J 7 bases, leaving 13 bases between the germline ends. The CDR3 coding sequence is TGTGCCAGCAGCTTAGATCTTGCAGGGTTAAATTCACCCCTCCACTTT. Residues: CASSLDLAGLNSPLHF.

This clone is a singleton in its sample. The gene calls are TRBV6-6 and TRBJ1-1; D remains unclear. Germline V gene sequence: CDR1 MNHNY, CDR2 SVGAGI (reference sequence). V gave up 3 bases and J gave up 4 bases, with 6 bases separating them. The CDR3 has 12 residues. The chain's CDR3 is CASSYGGTEAFF. The DNA of the CDR3 is TGTGCCAGCAGTTATGGAGGCACTGAAGCTTTCTTT.

The V gene is TRBV30, the J gene TRBJ1-1; TRBD1 might be the D (5 bases). Germline loops: CDR1 GTSNPN, CDR2 SVGIG (reference sequence). The CDR3 has 13 amino acids. V was trimmed by 3 bases and J by 6 bases, leaving 14 bases between them. CDR3 bases: TGTGCCTGGAGGTTAACAGGTCAGGCTGAAGCTTTCTTT. It translates to CAWRLTGQAEAFF. Looking up the rest from reference TRBV30 and TRBJ1-1 gives the full variable domain: SQTIHQWPATLVQPVGSPLSLECTVEGTSNPNLYWYRQAAGRGLQLLFYSVGIGQISSEVPQNLSASRPQDRQFILSSKKLLLSDSGFYLCAWRLTGQAEAFFGQGTRLTVV.

This clone showed up just once. The CDR3 protein is CARSRTGGDNQPQHF. The DNA for the CDR3 is TGTGCCAGAAGCCGAACAGGGGGCGACAATCAGCCCCAGCATTTT. J is TRBJ1-5 and V is TRBV5-3; TRBD1 agrees at 9 bases. TRBV5-3 falls under the ORF class, with uncertain function. The CDR3 has 15 residues. Unmatched junction bases numbered 5, after V lost 4 bases and J lost 3 bases.

The chain is built from TRBV7-9 and TRBJ2-7; unclear D gene. The CDR3 spans 11 residues. Trimming took off 5 bases at V and 4 bases at J, with 6 bases between the two ends. Germline CDR1 is SEHNR and CDR2 is FQNEAQ (reference sequence). CDR3 amino acids: CASSEEYEQYF. CDR3 in DNA: TGTGCCAGCAGCGAAGAGTACGAGCAGTACTTC. The whole variable domain, remainder taken from reference TRBV7-9 and TRBJ2-7, is DTGVSQNPRHKITKRGQNVTFRCDPISEHNRLYWYRQTLGQGPEFLTYFQNEAQLEKSRLLSDRFSAERPKGSFSTLEIQRTEQGDSAMYLCASSEEYEQYFGPGTRLTVT.

The chain employs TRBV5-5 and TRBJ1-2, with TRBD1 matching over 7 bases. This CDR3 has 17 amino acids. With 1 base clipped from V and 1 base from J, the junction kept 10 bases outside the gene matches. Germline CDR1 and CDR2: SGHKS and YYEKEE (reference sequence). CDR3 protein: CASSLLGGGELNYGYTF. CDR3 sequence (DNA): TGTGCCAGCAGCTTGCTAGGGGGCGGCGAACTTAACTATGGCTACACCTTC.

This clone has only one observation. V and J are TRBV28 and TRBJ1-5; maybe TRBD1 (6 bases). The CDR3 is 14 amino acids. CDR1 and CDR2 (germline): MDHEN, SYDVKM. Between the trimmed V and J ends, which lost 6 bases and 3 bases, there was a span of 12 bases. CDR3: CASSPGQLNQPQHF. CDR3 sequence (DNA): TGTGCCAGCAGCCCTGGACAGCTCAATCAGCCCCAGCATTTT.

The chain recombines TRBV7-3 with TRBJ2-3; the match to TRBD1 covers 7 bases. The germline gives CDR1 SGHTA, CDR2 FQGTGA. CDR3 length: 14 residues. With V trimmed by 1 base and J by 4 bases, 2 bases remained unmatched. CDR3 sequence: CASSLKGGADTQYF. CDR3 nucleotide sequence: TGTGCCAGCAGCTTAAAAGGGGGCGCAGATACGCAGTATTTT.

The J gene is TRBJ1-2, the V gene TRBV5-4; no reliable D call. CDR3 length: 15 amino acids. Germline-derived CDR1 and CDR2 are SGHNT and YYREEE (reference sequence). The V end lost 4 bases, the J end lost 8 bases, and 21 bases lay between the germline ends. The CDR3 nucleotides read TGTGCCAGCAGCCCGGCGGGCGGGGTCTTCTGGGGCTACACCTTC. Translated, it gives CASSPAGGVFWGYTF.

The table lists this clone with a count of one. The DNA of the CDR3 is TGTGCCAGCAACATGCGGGAGGGGTGGATGGCTGAAGCTTTCTTT. Translation gives CASNMREGWMAEAFF. The rearrangement links TRBV28 to TRBJ1-1; D is perhaps TRBD1 (5 bases). This CDR3 has 15 amino acids. V shed 7 bases and J shed 6 bases, with 21 bases lying between them. Germline V gives CDR1 MDHEN, CDR2 SYDVKM.

The genes are TRBV5-1 and TRBJ2-5; tentative D call: TRBD2 (5 bases). The V end lost 1 base, the J end lost 3 bases, and 13 bases lay between the germline ends. CDR3 length equals 15 residues. Germline V gene sequence: CDR1 SGHRS, CDR2 YFSETQ. In DNA form, the CDR3 reads TGCGCCAGCAGCTTGACGGGGAACCTCGAAGAGACCCAGTACTTC. This sequence encodes CASSLTGNLEETQYF.

This clone has only one observation. The chain is built from TRBV7-9 and TRBJ2-1, with 10 bases that match TRBD2. The germline gives CDR1 SEHNR, CDR2 FQNEAQ (reference sequence). The CDR3 is made up of 16 amino acids. The trim removed 3 bases at V and 6 bases at J, leaving 8 bases unmatched. In nucleotides, the CDR3 is TGTGCCAGCAGCTTTCTCCTAGCGGGAGTCATCAATGAGCAGTTCTTC. Amino acids: CASSFLLAGVINEQFF.

This clone has only one observation. V usage is TRBV5-1 and J usage is TRBJ2-1, with D perhaps matching TRBD2 (6 bases). CDR3 length: 16 amino acids. Germline V gives CDR1 SGHRS, CDR2 YFSETQ. V lost 4 bases and J lost 5, with 19 bases in between. CDR3 residues: CASSLRTAGWDNEQFF. The CDR3 region has the DNA TGCGCCAGCAGCCTCAGGACGGCGGGGTGGGACAATGAGCAGTTCTTC.

The V and J genes are TRBV9 and TRBJ1-4; a possible D gene is TRBD1 (5 bases). V was clipped by 3 bases and J by 0 bases, with 9 bases between them. Germline V gives CDR1 SGDLS, CDR2 YYNGEE. The length of the CDR3 is 15 residues. The CDR3 region is CASSEDTSTNEKLFF. For the CDR3, the DNA is TGTGCCAGCAGCGAGGACACCTCAACTAATGAAAAACTGTTTTTT.

The chain uses TRBV14 and TRBJ1-4; D remains ambiguous. Trimming pared 4 bases from V and 7 bases from J, leaving 10 bases between. This CDR3 region has 13 residues. Germline V lookup: CDR1 SGHDN, CDR2 FVKESK. The DNA of the CDR3 is TGTGCCAGCAGCCCCAGTCCTGGTGAAAAACTGTTTTTT. It is translated as CASSPSPGEKLFF.

This rearrangement joins TRBV6-6 to TRBJ1-3; no reliable D call. V gave up 0 bases and J gave up 2 bases, with 11 bases separating them. The CDR3 is 16 amino acids. Germline loops: CDR1 MNHNY, CDR2 SVGAGI (reference sequence). CDR3 protein: CASSYSTRGTGNTIYF. CDR3 coding DNA: TGTGCCAGCAGTTACTCCACACGAGGAACTGGAAACACCATATATTTT.

V and J are TRBV5-1 and TRBJ2-1, with 7 bases identical to TRBD1. The CDR3 contains 14 residues. Germline V gene sequence: CDR1 SGHRS, CDR2 YFSETQ. The V and J ends lost 2 bases and 3 bases, in that order; junction bases with no gene match: 2. CDR3 in DNA: TGCGCCAGCAGCTTCGACAGGGTCTACAATGAGCAGTTCTTC. Its translation is CASSFDRVYNEQFF.